These T cell receptor beta chains were read from a single sample in a study of PD-1 blockade in mismatch repair-deficient tumors. Sequenced by immunoSEQ multiplex PCR; TCRdb stores in-frame clones only, minus some. This table has approximately 80,000 clones, approximately 80% appearing once. Source: peripheral blood, taken 44 weeks after starting pembrolizumab. These receptor sequences come from an adult with mismatch repair-deficient cancer. Both conserved end residues are part of each CDR3.

v_gene	j_gene	CDR3aa
TRBV5-1	TRBJ1-4	CASSLGGIDEKLFF
TRBV18	TRBJ2-7	CASQSGSSYEQYF
TRBV7-2	TRBJ2-7	CASSFGGTSSYEQYF
TRBV5-5	TRBJ1-2	CASSPLAGVYGYTF
TRBV19	TRBJ1-2	CASSIQGKGYTF
TRBV4-2	TRBJ2-3	CASSQDPEGGGADTQYF
TRBV7-9	TRBJ1-2	CASIHGGRDYGYTF
TRBV7-2	TRBJ1-5	CASSLWTDYSNQPQHF
TRBV4-3	TRBJ2-1	CASSHQKLWEGPSYNEQFF
TRBV2	TRBJ2-3	CASRDNTDTQYF
TRBV10-3	TRBJ1-5	CASGGQGGSQPQHF
TRBV28	TRBJ2-7	CASSTRRIYEQYF
TRBV6-4	TRBJ2-1	CASSDIFHRTDTNEQFF
TRBV7-3	TRBJ2-7	CASSLARDYEQYF
TRBV10-1	TRBJ2-7	CASSDLSGSSYEQYF
TRBV11-2	TRBJ1-3	CASSLDRHTGSGNTIYF
TRBV7-3	TRBJ2-1	CASSLNPGGPYNEQFF
TRBV11-2	TRBJ1-4	CASSPGGWREKLFF
TRBV5-6	TRBJ2-7	CASSLIFRGYSYEQYF
TRBV30	TRBJ1-3	CAWSGTTGRGNTIYF
TRBV4-3	TRBJ2-5	CASSQDLRVFRETQYF
TRBV5-1	TRBJ1-1	CASTGVANTEAFF
TRBV6-5	TRBJ2-7	CASSRWTSASYEQYF
TRBV9	TRBJ2-3	CASSVGGRDTQYF
TRBV5-4	TRBJ2-7	CASSLGGRAITEQYF
TRBV5-6	TRBJ1-4	CASSSGPGRAGEKLFF
TRBV6-6	TRBJ2-2	CASSYGRRNTGELFF
TRBV2	TRBJ2-2	CASLRDANTGELFF
TRBV18	TRBJ1-3	CASSPYLGGSGNTIYF
TRBV13	TRBJ2-4	CASSSRTGGQWGLQYF
TRBV9	TRBJ2-3	CASSVGDRGTYTDTQYF
TRBV30	TRBJ1-4	CAWSNEIGDEKLFF
TRBV5-1	TRBJ1-3	CASSLETGVFGNTIYF
TRBV11-2	TRBJ2-1	CASSTPGQGTYNEQFF
TRBV9	TRBJ2-1	CASSSGSSGNEQFF
TRBV6-6	TRBJ1-2	CASSYSGTGVAYGYTF
TRBV6-1	TRBJ1-5	CASSEGWSNQPQHF
TRBV6-5	TRBJ2-2	CASTRTRQGTGELFF
TRBV6-1	TRBJ1-2	CASQSRTTELYGYTF
TRBV9	TRBJ2-1	CASSASFGNNEQFF
TRBV6-5	TRBJ1-2	CASREQGRAANTF
TRBV5-5	TRBJ1-1	CASSGAANTEAFF
TRBV11-1	TRBJ2-1	CASSPRGVAEYNEQFF
TRBV7-8	TRBJ2-1	CASSLLAGGPFNEQFF
TRBV6-5	TRBJ1-1	CASTRGPEAFF
TRBV7-2	TRBJ2-1	CASSLGIRSEQFF